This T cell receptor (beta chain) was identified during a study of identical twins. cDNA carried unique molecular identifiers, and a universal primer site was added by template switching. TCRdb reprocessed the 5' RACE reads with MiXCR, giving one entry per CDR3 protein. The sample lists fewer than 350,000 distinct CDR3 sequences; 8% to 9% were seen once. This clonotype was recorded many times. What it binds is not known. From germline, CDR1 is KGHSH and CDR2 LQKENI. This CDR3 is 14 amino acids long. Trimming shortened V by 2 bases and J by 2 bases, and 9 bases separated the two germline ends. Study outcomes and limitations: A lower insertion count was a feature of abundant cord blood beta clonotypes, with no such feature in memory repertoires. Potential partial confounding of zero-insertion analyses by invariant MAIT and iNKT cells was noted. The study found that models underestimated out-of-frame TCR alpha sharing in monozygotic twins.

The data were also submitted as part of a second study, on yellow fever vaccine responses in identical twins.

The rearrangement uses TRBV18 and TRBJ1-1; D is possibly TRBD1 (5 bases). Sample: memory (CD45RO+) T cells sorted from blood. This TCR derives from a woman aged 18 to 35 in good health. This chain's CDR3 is CASSPVGGNTEAFF. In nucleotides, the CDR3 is TGTGCCAGCTCACCAGTCGGGGGAAACACTGAAGCTTTCTTT.